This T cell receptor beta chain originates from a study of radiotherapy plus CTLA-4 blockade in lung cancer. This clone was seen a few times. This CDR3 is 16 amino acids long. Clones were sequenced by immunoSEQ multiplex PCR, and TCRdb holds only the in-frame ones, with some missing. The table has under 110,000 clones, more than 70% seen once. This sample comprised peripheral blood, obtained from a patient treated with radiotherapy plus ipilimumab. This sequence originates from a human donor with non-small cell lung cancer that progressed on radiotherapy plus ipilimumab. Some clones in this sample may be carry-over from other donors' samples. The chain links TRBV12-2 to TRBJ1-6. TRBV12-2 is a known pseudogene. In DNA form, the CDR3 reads TGTGCAAGTCGCCCCCATGGCGGGGGCGGCAATTCACCCCTCCACTTT. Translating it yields CASRPHGGGGNSPLHF.